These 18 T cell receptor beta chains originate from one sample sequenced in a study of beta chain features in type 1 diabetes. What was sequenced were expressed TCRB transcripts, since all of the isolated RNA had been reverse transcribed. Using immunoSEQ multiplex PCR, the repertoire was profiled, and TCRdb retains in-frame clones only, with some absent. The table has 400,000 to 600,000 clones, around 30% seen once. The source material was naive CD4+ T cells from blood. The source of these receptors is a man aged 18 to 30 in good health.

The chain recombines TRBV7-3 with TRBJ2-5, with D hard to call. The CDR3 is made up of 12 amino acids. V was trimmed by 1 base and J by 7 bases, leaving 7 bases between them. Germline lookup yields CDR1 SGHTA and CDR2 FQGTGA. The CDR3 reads CASSLSLWTQYF. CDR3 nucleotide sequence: TGTGCCAGCAGCTTAAGTCTGTGGACCCAGTACTTC.

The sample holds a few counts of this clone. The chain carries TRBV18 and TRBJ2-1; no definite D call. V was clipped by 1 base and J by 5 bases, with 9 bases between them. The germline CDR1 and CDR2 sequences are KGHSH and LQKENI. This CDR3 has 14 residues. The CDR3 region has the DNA TGTGCCAGCTCACCACTTAACGGAAACAATGAGCAGTTCTTC. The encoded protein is CASSPLNGNNEQFF.

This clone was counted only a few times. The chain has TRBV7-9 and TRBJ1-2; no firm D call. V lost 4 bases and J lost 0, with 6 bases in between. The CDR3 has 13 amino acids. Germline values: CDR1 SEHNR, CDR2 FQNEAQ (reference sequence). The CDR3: CASSSYANYGYTF. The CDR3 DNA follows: TGTGCCAGCAGCTCTTACGCTAACTATGGCTACACCTTC.

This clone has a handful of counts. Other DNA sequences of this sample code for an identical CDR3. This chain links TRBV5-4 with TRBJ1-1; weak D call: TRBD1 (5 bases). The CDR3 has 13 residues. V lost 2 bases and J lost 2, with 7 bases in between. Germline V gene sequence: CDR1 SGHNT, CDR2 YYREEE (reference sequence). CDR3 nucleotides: TGTGCCAGCAGCTTTGACAGAAACACTGAAGCTTTCTTT. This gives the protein CASSFDRNTEAFF.

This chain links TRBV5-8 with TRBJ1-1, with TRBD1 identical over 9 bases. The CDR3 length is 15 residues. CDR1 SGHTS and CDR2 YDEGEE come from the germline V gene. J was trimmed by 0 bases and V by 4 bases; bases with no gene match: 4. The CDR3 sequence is CASSVRTGVNTEAFF. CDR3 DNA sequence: TGTGCCAGCAGCGTCAGGACAGGGGTGAACACTGAAGCTTTCTTT.

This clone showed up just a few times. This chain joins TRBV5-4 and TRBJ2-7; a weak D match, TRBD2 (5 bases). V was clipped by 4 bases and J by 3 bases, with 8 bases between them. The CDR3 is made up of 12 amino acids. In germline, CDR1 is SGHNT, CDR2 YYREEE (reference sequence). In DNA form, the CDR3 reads TGTGCCAGCAGCGTCGACTACTACGAGCAGTACTTC. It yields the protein CASSVDYYEQYF.

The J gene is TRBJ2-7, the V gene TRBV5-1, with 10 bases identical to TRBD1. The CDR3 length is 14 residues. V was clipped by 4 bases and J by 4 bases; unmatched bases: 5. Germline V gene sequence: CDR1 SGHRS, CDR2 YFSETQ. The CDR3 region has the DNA TGCGCCAGCAGCCAGGGACAGGGGAAGTACGAGCAGTACTTC. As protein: CASSQGQGKYEQYF. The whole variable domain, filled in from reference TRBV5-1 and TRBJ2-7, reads KAGVTQTPRYLIKTRGQQVTLSCSPISGHRSVSWYQQTPGQGLQFLFEYFSETQRNKGNFPGRFSGRQFSNSRSEMNVSTLELGDSALYLCASSQGQGKYEQYFGPGTRLTVT.

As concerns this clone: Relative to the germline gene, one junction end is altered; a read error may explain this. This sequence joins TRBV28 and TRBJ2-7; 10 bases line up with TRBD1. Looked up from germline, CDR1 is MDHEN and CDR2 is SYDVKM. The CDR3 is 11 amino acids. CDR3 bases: TGTGCCAGCAATACGGACAGGGGGTTCCTCTTC. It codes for CASNTDRGFLF.

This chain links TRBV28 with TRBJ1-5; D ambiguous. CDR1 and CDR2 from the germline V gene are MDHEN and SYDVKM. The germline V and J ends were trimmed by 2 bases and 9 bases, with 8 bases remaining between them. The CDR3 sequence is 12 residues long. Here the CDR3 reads CASSLISGPQHF. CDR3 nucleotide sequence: TGTGCCAGCAGTTTAATATCTGGGCCCCAGCATTTT. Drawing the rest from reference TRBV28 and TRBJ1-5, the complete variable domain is DVKVTQSSRYLVKRTGEKVFLECVQDMDHENMFWYRQDPGLGLRLIYFSYDVKMKEKGDIPEGYSVSREKKERFSLILESASTNQTSMYLCASSLISGPQHFGDGTRLSIL.

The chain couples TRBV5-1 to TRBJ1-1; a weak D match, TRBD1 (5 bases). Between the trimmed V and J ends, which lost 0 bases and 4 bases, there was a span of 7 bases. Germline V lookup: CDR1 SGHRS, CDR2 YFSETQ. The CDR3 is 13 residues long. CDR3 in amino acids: CASSLAGTTEAFF. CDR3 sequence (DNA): TGCGCCAGCAGCTTGGCAGGGACCACTGAAGCTTTCTTT.

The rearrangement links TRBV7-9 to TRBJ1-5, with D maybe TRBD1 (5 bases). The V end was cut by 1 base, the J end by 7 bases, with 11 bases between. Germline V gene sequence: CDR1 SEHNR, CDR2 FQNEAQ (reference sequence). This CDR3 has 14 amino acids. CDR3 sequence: CASSLVGAGQPQHF. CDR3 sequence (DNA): TGTGCCAGCAGCTTAGTTGGGGCTGGACAGCCCCAGCATTTT.

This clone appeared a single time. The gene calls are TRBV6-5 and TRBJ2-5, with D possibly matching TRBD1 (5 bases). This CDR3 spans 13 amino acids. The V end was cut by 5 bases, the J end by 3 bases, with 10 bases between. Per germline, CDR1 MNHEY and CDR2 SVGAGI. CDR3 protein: CASSRTPKETQYF. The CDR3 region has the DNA TGTGCCAGCAGTCGGACACCGAAAGAGACCCAGTACTTC.

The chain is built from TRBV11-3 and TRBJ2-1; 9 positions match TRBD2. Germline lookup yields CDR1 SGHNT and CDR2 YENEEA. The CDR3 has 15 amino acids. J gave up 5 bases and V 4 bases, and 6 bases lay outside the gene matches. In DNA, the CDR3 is TGTGCCAGCAGCTGGGCGGGAGGGTCTCACAATGAGCAGTTCTTC. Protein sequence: CASSWAGGSHNEQFF.

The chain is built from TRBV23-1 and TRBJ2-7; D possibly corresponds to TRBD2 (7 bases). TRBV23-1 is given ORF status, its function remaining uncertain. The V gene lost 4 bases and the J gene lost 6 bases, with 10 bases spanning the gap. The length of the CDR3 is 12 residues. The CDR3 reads CASSLRGAEQYF. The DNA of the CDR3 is TGCGCCAGCAGTCTCCGGGGGGCCGAGCAGTACTTC.

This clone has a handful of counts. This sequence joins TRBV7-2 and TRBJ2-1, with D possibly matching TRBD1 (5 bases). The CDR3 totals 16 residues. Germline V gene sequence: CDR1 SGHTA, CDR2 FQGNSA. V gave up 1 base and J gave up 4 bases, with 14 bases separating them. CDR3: CASSLGPDRRYNEQFF. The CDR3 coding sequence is TGTGCCAGCAGCTTAGGACCTGACAGACGGTACAATGAGCAGTTCTTC.

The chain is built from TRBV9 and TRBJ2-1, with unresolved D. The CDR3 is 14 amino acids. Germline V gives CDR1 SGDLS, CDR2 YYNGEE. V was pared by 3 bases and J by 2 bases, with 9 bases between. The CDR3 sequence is CASSAASTYNEQFF. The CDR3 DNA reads TGTGCCAGCAGCGCTGCGAGTACCTACAATGAGCAGTTCTTC. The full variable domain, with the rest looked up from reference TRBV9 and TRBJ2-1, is DSGVTQTPKHLITATGQRVTLRCSPRSGDLSVYWYQQSLDQGLQFLIQYYNGEERAKGNILERFSAQQFPDLHSELNLSSLELGDSALYFCASSAASTYNEQFFGPGTRLTVL.

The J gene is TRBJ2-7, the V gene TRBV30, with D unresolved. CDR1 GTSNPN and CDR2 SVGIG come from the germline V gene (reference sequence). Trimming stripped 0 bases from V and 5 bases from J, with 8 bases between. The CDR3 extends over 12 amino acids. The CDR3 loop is CAWSVGPDEQYF. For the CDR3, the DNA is TGTGCCTGGAGTGTGGGTCCCGACGAGCAGTACTTC. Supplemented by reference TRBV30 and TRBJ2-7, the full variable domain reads SQTIHQWPATLVQPVGSPLSLECTVEGTSNPNLYWYRQAAGRGLQLLFYSVGIGQISSEVPQNLSASRPQDRQFILSSKKLLLSDSGFYLCAWSVGPDEQYFGPGTRLTVT.

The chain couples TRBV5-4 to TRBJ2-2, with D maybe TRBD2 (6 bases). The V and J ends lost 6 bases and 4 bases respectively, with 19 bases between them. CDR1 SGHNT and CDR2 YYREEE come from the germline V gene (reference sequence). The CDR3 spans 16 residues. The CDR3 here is CASTFLPGLSTGELFF. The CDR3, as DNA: TGTGCCAGCACCTTCTTACCGGGACTCTCCACCGGGGAGCTGTTTTTT.